The clone carrying this T cell receptor (beta chain) was recorded once. This entry is derived from a study of blood T cell repertoires in COVID-19. About the research overall: From the United States, Italy and Spain came samples of acute and convalescent COVID-19. T cells, B-cell-depleted T cells, or PBMCs provided the cDNA or gDNA that served as material.

Germline-derived CDR1 and CDR2 are GTSNPN and SVGIG (reference sequence). This CDR3 comprises 15 residues. After removal of 6 bases from V and 3 bases from J, the junction contained 7 bases not matched to a gene. Authors' analysis steps: Estimation of nucleated cell counts relied on the amplification of reference gene primers. The data were produced by immunoSEQ multiplex PCR, yet TCRdb's version contains in-frame clones alone and is incomplete. V and J calls and clone size are given by that table; D and trimming were obtained from the DNA. This table has some 140,000 clones, approximately 87% appearing once.

The V and J genes are TRBV30 and TRBJ1-3; 11 bases are a match to TRBD1. The clonotype comes from a man in his 70s with active COVID-19. Sequenced material: peripheral blood. CDR3 loop: CACGQGASYGNTIYF. CDR3 nucleotide sequence: TGTGCCTGCGGACAGGGGGCATCCTATGGAAACACCATATATTTT.